This T cell receptor (beta chain) was profiled in a study of blood T cell repertoires in COVID-19. Study information: COVID-19 samples collected from the United States, Italy and Spain covered acute and convalescent phases. PBMCs, B-cell-depleted T cells, or T cells were the source of the cDNA or gDNA that made up the material.

Germline V gives CDR1 MNHEY, CDR2 SVGAGI. The CDR3 length is 15 residues. Trimming shortened V by 8 bases and J by 5 bases, and 20 bases separated the two germline ends. The table lists this clone with a count of one. As processed by the authors: Amplification from reference gene primers served as the basis for estimated nucleated cell counts. This table comes from immunoSEQ multiplex PCR, and its TCRdb copy is limited to in-frame clones, with some not included. The V and J calls and the clone size are those of that table, but D and trimming were determined from the DNA. The table shows roughly 190,000 clones, with 70% to 90% occurring only once.

The rearrangement links TRBV6-5 to TRBJ2-3; D possibly corresponds to TRBD2 (6 bases). The sequence was obtained from a man aged 55 to 70 with active or convalescent COVID-19. Sequencing input: peripheral blood. The DNA for the CDR3 is TGTGCCAGCTGTAAGGAGCGGGCGAGCGGAGATACGCAGTATTTT. This sequence encodes CASCKERASGDTQYF.